Below, 22 T cell receptor beta chains from the same sample are listed, as sequenced in a study of blood T cell repertoires in COVID-19. TCRdb keeps only in-frame clones here, not all; method: immunoSEQ multiplex PCR. The sample has some 210,000 clones, about 91% seen once. The sample was peripheral blood. These receptor sequences come from a middle-aged woman with acute or convalescent COVID-19.

This chain links TRBV2 with TRBJ2-2; 7 bases match TRBD1. This CDR3 region has 14 residues. Trimming cost V 6 bases and J 7 bases; bases outside gene matches: 8. CDR1 and CDR2 (germline): SNHLY, FYNNEI. In nucleotides, the CDR3 is TGTGCCAGCAGCTTCGACAGGGCTAACGGGGAGCTGTTTTTT. Encoded protein: CASSFDRANGELFF.

The chain uses TRBV3-1 (or the pseudogene TRBV3-2) and TRBJ2-7; 7 positions match TRBD1. Losses at the gene ends were 6 bases for V and 3 bases for J; bases not matched to a gene: 11. Germline-derived CDR1 and CDR2 are LGHDT and YNNKEL (reference sequence). This CDR3 spans 15 amino acids. Written as DNA, the CDR3 is TGTGCCAGCAGTCCCGGGACAGTTAACCTCTACGAGCAGTACGTC. Translated: CASSPGTVNLYEQYV.

Only one count was recorded for this clone. The gene calls are TRBV6-5 and TRBJ2-7, with D possibly being TRBD1 (6 bases). Germline V gives CDR1 MNHEY, CDR2 SVGAGI. V was pared by 7 bases and J by 4 bases, with 8 bases between. The CDR3 contains 11 residues. In DNA form, the CDR3 reads TGTGCCAGCATCGACAGGTACGAGCAGTACGTC. It encodes CASIDRYEQYV.

The CDR3: CASSPRQGAGETQYF. The DNA for the CDR3 is TGTGCCAGCAGCCCCAGACAGGGGGCGGGAGAGACCCAGTACTTC. V usage is TRBV7-3 and J usage is TRBJ2-5; TRBD1 matches 10 bases. CDR1 SGHTA and CDR2 FQGTGA come from the germline V gene. V was clipped by 5 bases and J by 4 bases; unmatched bases: 7. CDR3 length: 15 amino acids.

The chain links TRBV5-5 to TRBJ2-1; 11 nucleotides match TRBD2. The germline CDR1 and CDR2 sequences are SGHKS and YYEKEE (reference sequence). The length of the CDR3 is 17 residues. The V segment lost 4 bases and the J segment 0 bases; nucleotides outside the gene matches: 6. The CDR3 bases are TGTGCCAGCAGCCTCTACCTAGCGGGGGGCTCCTACAATGAGCAGTTCTTC. It encodes CASSLYLAGGSYNEQFF.

The count of this clone is one. This chain joins TRBV1 and TRBJ2-7; TRBD2, the D gene given by the table, was not confirmed from the DNA. TRBV1 is labeled a pseudogene. The CDR3 spans 19 residues. The CDR3 nucleotides are TGCACCAGCAGCCAAGCCTCATCCTTACTAGCGGGGGGTTCGGAAGAGCAGTACGTC. This codes for CTSSQASSLLAGGSEEQYV.

The V gene is TRBV7-2, the J gene TRBJ1-5, with a tentative D call TRBD1 (6 bases). From germline, CDR1 is SGHTA and CDR2 FQGNSA. Trimming took off 1 base at V and 3 bases at J, with 13 bases between the two ends. This CDR3 region has 16 residues. Here the CDR3 reads CASSLGGGQINQPQHF. Here the CDR3 DNA reads TGTGCCAGCAGCTTAGGGGGGGGGCAGATCAATCAGCCCCAGCATTTT.

This clone occurred once. The chain recombines TRBV6-6 with TRBJ2-7; TRBD1 agrees at 9 bases. V dropped 4 bases and J dropped 4; count of bases not matched to a gene: 5. Germline assignment: CDR1 MNHNY and CDR2 SVGAGI (reference sequence). This CDR3 spans 14 amino acids. CDR3 bases: TGTGCCAGCAGTTCCCCAGGGACAGGGTACGAGCAGTACGTC. Protein sequence: CASSSPGTGYEQYV.

The genes are TRBV18 and TRBJ1-3, with D maybe TRBD1 (5 bases). The germline V gene has CDR1 KGHSH and CDR2 LQKENI. The CDR3 has 14 amino acids. V was shortened by 3 bases and J by 4 bases, with 10 bases between the two germline ends. The CDR3: CASSPDRTGNTIYF. In DNA form, the CDR3 reads TGTGCCAGCTCACCGGACCGGACAGGAAACACCATATATTTT.

The chain combines TRBV29-1 with TRBJ1-5; D possibly corresponds to TRBD1 (6 bases). Trimming shortened V by 7 bases and J by 4 bases, and 14 bases separated the two germline ends. The CDR3 sequence is 13 residues long. Germline values: CDR1 SQVTM, CDR2 ANQGSEA. DNA of the CDR3: TGCAGCGCAGCCAGGGGAGCAAATCAGCCCCAGCATTTT. Translated: CSAARGANQPQHF.

The CDR3 sequence is CASSPQGARYNYGYTF. DNA of the CDR3: TGTGCCAGTAGTCCCCAGGGGGCGCGGTACAACTATGGCTACACCTTC. The chain carries TRBV19 and TRBJ1-2; 8 nucleotides agree with TRBD1. Trimming cost V 5 bases and J 2 bases; bases outside gene matches: 10. Looked up from germline, CDR1 is LNHDA and CDR2 is SQIVND (reference sequence). This CDR3 spans 16 amino acids.

This chain joins TRBV29-1 and TRBJ1-3, with 9 bases aligning to TRBD1. Germline loops: CDR1 SQVTM, CDR2 ANQGSEA. The CDR3 sequence is 15 residues long. Trimming at V came to 6 bases and at J to 4 bases, leaving 10 bases not matched to a gene. The CDR3 DNA follows: TGCAGCGTCTTGAACAGGGGGCTACAGGGAAACACCATATATTTT. It yields the protein CSVLNRGLQGNTIYF. The variable domain in full, with the rest retrieved from reference TRBV29-1 and TRBJ1-3, is SAVISQKPSRDICQRGTSLTIQCQVDSQVTMMFWYRQQPGQSLTLIATANQGSEATYESGFVIDKFPISRPNLTFSTLTVSNMSPEDSSIYLCSVLNRGLQGNTIYFGEGSWLTVV.

In this sample, this clone turned up once. The chain couples TRBV10-1 to TRBJ1-5; tentatively, D is TRBD1 (6 bases). CDR1 is WNHNN and CDR2 is SYGVQD in the germline V gene (reference sequence). V was trimmed by 3 bases and J by 5 bases, leaving 8 bases between them. The CDR3 covers 13 residues. The CDR3 sequence: CASSEQGYQPQHF. The CDR3 DNA sequence: TGCGCCAGCAGTGAACAGGGATATCAGCCCCAGCATTTT.

V and J are TRBV9 and TRBJ1-1, with 10 bases that match TRBD1. The V and J ends lost 4 bases and 7 bases, in that order; junction bases with no gene match: 7. CDR3 length: 14 residues. Germline V lookup: CDR1 SGDLS, CDR2 YYNGEE. The CDR3 DNA reads as TGTGCCAGCAGCTTCGGGACAGGGGTAGATGAAGCTTTCTTT. Its translation: CASSFGTGVDEAFF. The whole variable domain, remainder taken from reference TRBV9 and TRBJ1-1, is DSGVTQTPKHLITATGQRVTLRCSPRSGDLSVYWYQQSLDQGLQFLIQYYNGEERAKGNILERFSAQQFPDLHSELNLSSLELGDSALYFCASSFGTGVDEAFFGQGTRLTVV.

V usage is TRBV5-4 and J usage is TRBJ1-2, with a weak D call TRBD1 (5 bases). Germline V lookup: CDR1 SGHNT, CDR2 YYREEE (reference sequence). Trimming pared 1 base from V and 7 bases from J, leaving 14 bases between. The CDR3 sequence is 14 residues long. As DNA, the CDR3 is TGTGCCAGCAGCTTGTCAGGACCGACAGCTGGCTACACCTTC. Amino acids: CASSLSGPTAGYTF.

The chain links TRBV15 to TRBJ2-5; TRBD2 aligns across 16 bases. The CDR3 spans 16 residues. The V and J ends lost 5 bases and 5 bases, in that order; junction bases with no gene match: 5. CDR1 and CDR2 from the germline V gene are LNHNV and YYDKDF (reference sequence). This chain's CDR3 is CATSDGTSGGAETQYF. The CDR3 nucleotides are TGTGCCACCAGCGACGGGACTAGCGGGGGGGCGGAGACCCAGTACTTC.

The J gene is TRBJ2-7, the V gene TRBV5-6; D gene uncertain. Germline V CDR1 and CDR2: SGHDT, YYEEEE. V shed 0 bases and J shed 4 bases, with 14 bases lying between them. The CDR3 runs 15 residues. The CDR3, as DNA: TGTGCCAGCAGCTTGGGGGCAGGTTATCAATACGAGCAGTACGTC. Its translation is CASSLGAGYQYEQYV.

V usage is TRBV10-2 and J usage is TRBJ1-1; TRBD1 matches at 8 bases. CDR1 is WSHSY and CDR2 is SAAADI in the germline V gene. J gave up 5 bases and V 10 bases, and 9 bases lay outside the gene matches. The CDR3 is 13 amino acids. CDR3 protein: CATTQGAGTEAFF. CDR3 sequence (DNA): TGCGCCACTACTCAGGGGGCGGGGACTGAAGCTTTCTTT.

This sequence joins TRBV29-1 and TRBJ1-1; weak D call: TRBD1 (5 bases). The V and J ends lost 6 bases and 1 base respectively, with 12 bases between them. Germline V gene data show CDR1 as SQVTM and CDR2 as ANQGSEA. The CDR3 has 13 amino acids. CDR3 nucleotide sequence: TGCAGCGTGACAGAGTTATCGAACACTGAAGCTTTCTTT. Residues: CSVTELSNTEAFF.

The chain has TRBV19 and TRBJ2-5, with TRBD2 identical over 11 bases. V was clipped by 3 bases and J by 1 base; unmatched bases: 10. The V gene's germline CDR1 is LNHDA and CDR2 SQIVND (reference sequence). The CDR3 runs 18 residues. This CDR3 reads CASSMRWFGTSGQETQYF. The CDR3 nucleotides read TGTGCCAGTAGTATGAGGTGGTTCGGGACTAGCGGCCAAGAGACCCAGTACTTC.

DNA of the CDR3: TGTGCCAGTAGTTACTTCCGGCGAAGGGGTTCACCCCTCCACTTT. It translates to CASSYFRRRGSPLHF. V is TRBV19 and J is TRBJ1-6; possible D gene TRBD1, 5 bases. The V end lost 5 bases, the J end lost 9 bases, and 17 bases lay between the germline ends. From germline, CDR1 is LNHDA and CDR2 SQIVND (reference sequence). The CDR3 loop spans 15 amino acids.

For the CDR3, the DNA is TGTGCCAGCAGCCAAATGGGAGGATGGGAGACCCAGTACTTC. Translated, it gives CASSQMGGWETQYF. The chain couples TRBV14 to TRBJ2-5; possibly TRBD2 for D (6 bases). This CDR3 has 14 amino acids. V lost 2 bases to trimming and J lost 5 bases, with 12 bases between them. The germline V gene encodes CDR1 SGHDN and CDR2 FVKESK. Full variable domain (rest looked up from reference TRBV14 and TRBJ2-5): EAGVTQFPSHSVIEKGQTVTLRCDPISGHDNLYWYRRVMGKEIKFLLHFVKESKQDESGMPNNRFLAERTGGTYSTLKVQPAELEDSGVYFCASSQMGGWETQYFGPGTRLLVL.